This TCR beta chain was found in a study of T cells after yellow fever vaccination. In making TCR cDNA, 5'RACE template switching added a universal primer site and UMIs to it. TCRdb redid the calling of the 5' RACE reads with MiXCR, one entry per CDR3 protein. The data contain 400,000 or so distinct CDR3 sequences, 18% of them singletons. A few counts support this clonotype. The material was PBMCs, obtained before the yellow fever booster vaccination. This receptor was identified in a man between 18 and 35 years old who received the YFV17D yellow fever vaccine.

CDR3 nucleotide sequence: TGTGCCAGCATTGGTGCAGATACGCAGTATTTT. As protein: CASIGADTQYF. The V and J genes are TRBV28 and TRBJ2-3; D is unclear. The CDR3 is made up of 11 amino acids. In germline, CDR1 is MDHEN, CDR2 SYDVKM. The V end lost 7 bases, the J end lost 4 bases, and 6 bases lay between the germline ends.